These 11 T cell receptor beta chains came from one sample sequenced in a study of control samples from healthy donors and cancer patients. Repertoires were generated with immunoSEQ multiplex PCR, while TCRdb's copy carries only in-frame clones and drops some. This sample has about 42,000 clones, with approximately 87% found just once. Sample: blood. The receptors derive from a man aged 55 to 70 in good health.

The rearrangement joins TRBV18 to TRBJ2-5, with 8 positions matching TRBD1. With V trimmed by 4 bases and J by 5 bases, 6 bases remained unmatched. The CDR3 loop spans 14 amino acids. The germline gives CDR1 KGHSH, CDR2 LQKENI. In nucleotides, the CDR3 is TGTGCCAGCTCACAGGGCAGGGGGCTGGAGACCCAGTACTTC. Residues: CASSQGRGLETQYF.

CDR3 sequence: CASSPQGREDTQYF. The CDR3 nucleotides read TGTGCCAGCTCACCCCAGGGGAGGGAGGATACGCAGTATTTT. The chain couples TRBV18 to TRBJ2-3; perhaps TRBD2 as D (7 bases). Deletions cut 3 bases from V and 6 bases from J, with 13 bases between. The CDR3 spans 14 residues. Germline-derived CDR1 and CDR2 are KGHSH and LQKENI.

V and J are TRBV7-2 and TRBJ1-2; D remains unclear. Trimming shortened V by 0 bases and J by 0 bases, and 11 bases separated the two germline ends. CDR1 is SGHTA and CDR2 is FQGNSA in the germline V gene. The length of the CDR3 is 16 residues. In DNA, the CDR3 is TGTGCCAGCAGCTTAGCTCCGGATACGACTAACTATGGCTACACCTTC. Translated: CASSLAPDTTNYGYTF. Combining the CDR3 with reference TRBV7-2 and TRBJ1-2 gives the whole variable domain GAGVSQSPSNKVTEKGKDVELRCDPISGHTALYWYRQSLGQGLEFLIYFQGNSAPDKSGLPSDRFSAERTGGSVSTLTIQRTQQEDSAVYLCASSLAPDTTNYGYTFGSGTRLTVV.

CDR3 in amino acids: CASSSTSSNEQFF. CDR3 sequence (DNA): TGTGCCAGCAGCTCGACTAGCAGTAATGAGCAGTTCTTC. V and J are TRBV5-6 and TRBJ2-1, with 7 bases fitting TRBD2. From germline, CDR1 is SGHDT and CDR2 YYEEEE. V dropped 3 bases and J dropped 7; count of bases not matched to a gene: 4. The CDR3 spans 13 residues.

This chain links TRBV30 with TRBJ1-2; D is uncertain. Germline CDR1 is GTSNPN and CDR2 is SVGIG (reference sequence). There are 13 residues in the CDR3. V was trimmed by 1 base and J by 4 bases, leaving 10 bases between them. The CDR3 region has the DNA TGTGCCTGGAGTGAGGGAGGAAGCTATGGCTACACCTTC. This codes for CAWSEGGSYGYTF.

This chain uses TRBV5-6 with TRBJ1-2; D is unclear. V lost 4 bases and J 7 bases, leaving 11 bases between the germline ends. The CDR3 totals 12 residues. Germline CDR1 and CDR2: SGHDT and YYEEEE. DNA for the CDR3: TGTGCCAGCAGCCTCTATGCCTCTGGCTACACCTTC. Its protein product is CASSLYASGYTF.

V usage is TRBV6-2 or TRBV6-3 and J usage is TRBJ1-1; no reliable D call. CDR1 is MNHEY, CDR2 SVGEGT, per germline. The CDR3 totals 16 residues. V shed 0 bases and J shed 0 bases, with 11 bases lying between them. The CDR3 nucleotides are TGTGCCAGCAGTTACTCGAACACAGACCTGAACACTGAAGCTTTCTTT. This codes for CASSYSNTDLNTEAFF.

This chain joins TRBV30 and TRBJ1-2; perhaps TRBD1 as D (6 bases). Germline values: CDR1 GTSNPN, CDR2 SVGIG (reference sequence). This CDR3 has 13 amino acids. Trimming removed 7 bases at V and 8 bases at J, with 20 bases between. CDR3 in DNA: TGTGCCTTAGCCAGGAGGGGGGGGGACGGCTACACCTTC. It specifies CALARRGGDGYTF.

The chain has TRBV27 and TRBJ2-7; perhaps TRBD1 as D (6 bases). CDR1 is MNHEY and CDR2 is SMNVEV in the germline V gene (reference sequence). V dropped 9 bases and J dropped 1 base, with 13 bases sitting between them. The CDR3 sequence is 13 residues long. CDR3 in amino acids: CASAGTTSYEQYF. As DNA, the CDR3 is TGTGCCAGTGCTGGGACAACTTCCTACGAGCAGTACTTC.

This clone came up a few times. This chain joins TRBV30 and TRBJ1-4; D is ambiguous. The CDR3 is 11 residues long. Germline values: CDR1 GTSNPN, CDR2 SVGIG (reference sequence). V lost 5 bases, J lost 6 bases, and 7 bases lay in between. CDR3 sequence (DNA): TGTGCCTGGGCCAACGATGAAAAACTGTTTTTT. This gives the protein CAWANDEKLFF.

The V call is TRBV27, the J call TRBJ2-7; 12 positions match TRBD1. This CDR3 is built from 19 residues. V trimming: 0 bases; J trimming: 8 bases; junction bases outside the gene matches: 17. Germline CDR1 and CDR2: MNHEY and SMNVEV (reference sequence). The CDR3 loop reads CASSLSGGQGASYQGKQYF. The CDR3 nucleotides read TGTGCCAGCAGTTTATCAGGGGGACAGGGGGCTTCCTACCAAGGGAAGCAGTACTTC.